These 29 T cell receptor beta chains originate from one sample sequenced in a study of blood T cell repertoires in COVID-19. Produced via immunoSEQ multiplex PCR; TCRdb's table is partial and in-frame only. The sample includes about 62,000 clones, around 74% seen only once; the top ten take approximately 6.8%. The specimen sequenced was peripheral blood. The receptors were sampled from a woman between 50 and 59 years old with active or convalescent COVID-19.

The rearrangement links TRBV10-1 to TRBJ1-1; D is undetermined. This CDR3 is built from 14 residues. Germline V lookup: CDR1 WNHNN, CDR2 SYGVQD (reference sequence). The V end was cut by 6 bases, the J end by 0 bases, with 11 bases between. CDR3 in amino acids: CASRGRPMNTEAFF. The CDR3 DNA sequence: TGCGCCAGCAGAGGCAGGCCGATGAACACTGAAGCTTTCTTT.

The rearrangement joins TRBV4-1 to TRBJ2-7; 9 nucleotides align to TRBD2. The CDR3 loop spans 16 amino acids. Germline assignment: CDR1 MGHRA and CDR2 YSYEKL. V shed 1 base, J shed 4 bases, and the junction held 8 bases outside the gene matches. CDR3 DNA sequence: TGCGCCAGCAGCCAAGGACCAGCGGGAGGTCGGTACGAGCAGTACTTC. This encodes CASSQGPAGGRYEQYF.

A remark on this clone: This CDR3 is also generated by other DNA sequences in the sample. This chain links TRBV11-3 with TRBJ2-2, with TRBD1 matching 11 bases. Trimming removed 5 bases from V and 5 bases from J; junction bases left unmatched: 10. This CDR3 comprises 17 residues. The germline V gene has CDR1 SGHNT and CDR2 YENEEA. CDR3 region: CASSPRLGQGATGELFF. DNA of the CDR3: TGTGCCAGCAGCCCACGGTTAGGACAGGGGGCAACCGGGGAGCTGTTTTTT.

The J gene is TRBJ1-5, the V gene TRBV4-3; D perhaps matches TRBD1 (5 bases). This CDR3 has 13 residues. Between the trimmed V and J ends, which lost 1 base and 4 bases, there was a span of 5 bases. Germline V gives CDR1 LGHNA, CDR2 YSLEER. The chain's CDR3 is CASSQGQNQPQHF. CDR3 DNA: TGCGCCAGCAGCCAAGGACAGAATCAGCCCCAGCATTTT.

Details on this clone: Compared with germline, one end of the junction differs, possibly owing to a read error. V gene TRBV28 combines with J gene TRBJ1-1; 7 positions agree with TRBD1. This CDR3 has 13 amino acids. Germline loops: CDR1 MDHEN, CDR2 SYDVKM. The CDR3 nucleotides are TGTGCCAGCAGTTCGACAGGGATCCCTGAGGCTTTCTTT. Translation: CASSSTGIPEAFF. The whole variable domain, filled in from reference TRBV28 and TRBJ1-1, reads DVKVTQSSRYLVKRTGEKVFLECVQDMDHENMFWYRQDPGLGLRLIYFSYDVKMKEKGDIPEGYSVSREKKERFSLILESASTNQTSMYLCASSSTGIPEAFFGQGTRLTVV.

V gene TRBV10-2 combines with J gene TRBJ1-1; D may be TRBD1 (5 bases). Germline lookup yields CDR1 WSHSY and CDR2 SAAADI. V was cut by 8 bases and J by 10 bases, with 11 bases left in between. This CDR3 region has 10 residues. The CDR3 loop reads CASGAPGAFF. The CDR3 bases are TGCGCCAGCGGGGCCCCGGGAGCTTTCTTT.

Details on this clone: Different DNA sequences within this sample yield the same CDR3. The chain couples TRBV4-3 to TRBJ2-1; 7 bases agree with TRBD2. The CDR3 has 16 amino acids. Germline V gene sequence: CDR1 LGHNA, CDR2 YSLEER. V shed 1 base and J 1 base; nucleotides not matched to a gene: 4. Here the CDR3 reads CASSQGGGHSYNEQFF. CDR3 in DNA: TGCGCCAGCAGCCAAGGGGGGGGTCATTCCTACAATGAGCAGTTCTTC.

The V call is TRBV2, the J call TRBJ1-5; D is unclear. This CDR3 region has 17 residues. Trimming removed 6 bases from V and 2 bases from J, with 20 bases in between. Looked up from germline, CDR1 is SNHLY and CDR2 is FYNNEI. The CDR3 reads CASSPQTVFAGNQPQHF. In DNA, the CDR3 is TGTGCCAGCAGCCCCCAAACCGTCTTCGCGGGCAATCAGCCCCAGCATTTT.

The V gene is TRBV3-1 (or the pseudogene TRBV3-2), the J gene TRBJ1-3, with D unclear. V was cut by 4 bases and J by 2 bases, with 12 bases left in between. The germline V gene has CDR1 LGHDT and CDR2 YNNKEL (reference sequence). The CDR3 totals 15 residues. The CDR3 here is CASSPPFGPGNTIYF. The CDR3 coding sequence is TGTGCCAGCAGCCCCCCCTTTGGCCCTGGAAACACCATATATTTT.

This chain links TRBV21-1 with TRBJ1-5. TRBV21-1 is marked as a pseudogene. This CDR3 comprises 18 residues. Here the CDR3 reads CASSPRLRGGLGNQPQHF. For the CDR3, the DNA is TGTGCCAGCAGCCCCCGATTAAGGGGGGGTCTTGGCAATCAGCCCCAGCATTTT.

The V call is TRBV2, the J call TRBJ2-2, with TRBD2 matching 11 bases. Germline trimming cut 6 bases from V and 4 bases from J; bases unmatched to any gene: 4. The germline CDR1 and CDR2 sequences are SNHLY and FYNNEI. The CDR3 has 15 residues. CDR3 coding DNA: TGTGCCAGCAGCGGGACTAGCGGAGGCACCGGGGAGCTGTTTTTT. Its protein product is CASSGTSGGTGELFF.

This clone was detected only a few times. The rearrangement joins TRBV4-3 to TRBJ1-2; no firm D call. Germline V gives CDR1 LGHNA, CDR2 YSLEER. CDR3 length: 15 amino acids. Trimming removed 0 bases from V and 1 base from J, with 9 bases in between. CDR3 region: CASSQEDWINYGYTF. The CDR3 nucleotides read TGCGCCAGCAGCCAAGAGGACTGGATTAACTATGGCTACACCTTC.

The sample holds a few counts of this clone. The CDR3 DNA follows: TGTGCCAGCAGCTTGGAGACAGGAATGAACACTGAAGCTTTCTTT. This encodes CASSLETGMNTEAFF. The chain joins TRBV5-4 to TRBJ1-1, with D possibly being TRBD1 (6 bases). From germline, CDR1 is SGHNT and CDR2 YYREEE (reference sequence). V was pared by 0 bases and J by 0 bases, with 9 bases between. The CDR3 is made up of 15 amino acids.

The chain carries TRBV18 and TRBJ2-2, with 7 bases identical to TRBD1. The CDR3 runs 14 residues. Unmatched junction bases numbered 0, after V lost 2 bases and J lost 3 bases. Germline-derived CDR1 and CDR2 are KGHSH and LQKENI. The CDR3 bases are TGTGCCAGCTCACCAGGGACAGACACCGGGGAGCTGTTTTTT. Its translation: CASSPGTDTGELFF.

This clone was picked up one time. This chain links TRBV7-2 with TRBJ1-4; the D gene is possibly TRBD1 (5 bases). Germline V CDR1 and CDR2: SGHTA, FQGNSA. V was pared by 0 bases and J by 5 bases, with 10 bases between. The CDR3 sequence is 15 residues long. The CDR3 DNA sequence: TGTGCCAGCAGCTTAGCCTCAGGGATGAATGAAAAACTGTTTTTT. Translation: CASSLASGMNEKLFF.

This clone came up a few times. This chain links TRBV5-4 with TRBJ2-5; TRBD2 agrees at 8 bases. Trimming at V came to 4 bases and at J to 4 bases, leaving 15 bases not matched to a gene. The CDR3 covers 17 residues. CDR1 and CDR2 from the germline V gene are SGHNT and YYREEE (reference sequence). The CDR3 nucleotides are TGTGCCAGCAGCCCTCCCGCGGGAGGTCGGCCGGGAGAGACCCAGTACTTC. Encoded protein: CASSPPAGGRPGETQYF.

The CDR3 loop reads CASSPRTGTGSYEQYF. DNA of the CDR3: TGTGCCAGCAGTCCGAGAACCGGGACAGGGTCCTACGAGCAGTACTTC. This rearrangement joins TRBV27 to TRBJ2-7; TRBD1 matches at 9 bases. The CDR3 sequence is 16 residues long. Germline V gene lookup returns CDR1 MNHEY and CDR2 SMNVEV (reference sequence). V lost 5 bases, J lost 1 base, and 9 bases stayed unmatched.

This clone is medium-sized. The chain carries TRBV19 and TRBJ1-6; TRBD1 aligns across 7 bases. This CDR3 has 14 amino acids. J gave up 6 bases and V 5 bases, and 4 bases lay outside the gene matches. Germline V gene sequence: CDR1 LNHDA, CDR2 SQIVND (reference sequence). CDR3 sequence: CASSADRSNSPLHF. The CDR3, as DNA: TGTGCCAGTAGTGCGGACAGGAGTAATTCACCCCTCCACTTT.

The V gene is TRBV9, the J gene TRBJ2-3, with 8 bases that match TRBD2. This CDR3 is built from 14 residues. Germline trimming cut 4 bases from V and 4 bases from J; bases unmatched to any gene: 5. Germline CDR1 and CDR2: SGDLS and YYNGEE. The CDR3 protein is CASSLIAGSDTQYF. The CDR3 DNA follows: TGTGCCAGCAGCTTGATAGCGGGGTCAGATACGCAGTATTTT.

This sequence joins TRBV6-5 and TRBJ2-3; 10 bases match TRBD2. The CDR3 runs 15 residues. J gave up 1 base and V 6 bases, and 4 bases lay outside the gene matches. Germline lookup yields CDR1 MNHEY and CDR2 SVGAGI. The CDR3 sequence: CASSLSGGRTDTQYF. CDR3 in DNA: TGTGCCAGCAGCCTTAGCGGGGGGCGCACAGATACGCAGTATTTT.

V gene TRBV7-2 combines with J gene TRBJ2-1, with a weak D call TRBD2 (5 bases). The CDR3 loop spans 14 amino acids. The germline V gene encodes CDR1 SGHTA and CDR2 FQGNSA. The V and J ends lost 1 base and 3 bases respectively, with 7 bases between them. The CDR3 region is CASSLGLHYNEQFF. CDR3 nucleotide sequence: TGTGCCAGCAGCTTAGGACTACACTACAATGAGCAGTTCTTC. Using reference TRBV7-2 and TRBJ2-1 for the parts outside the CDR3, the full variable domain is GAGVSQSPSNKVTEKGKDVELRCDPISGHTALYWYRQSLGQGLEFLIYFQGNSAPDKSGLPSDRFSAERTGGSVSTLTIQRTQQEDSAVYLCASSLGLHYNEQFFGPGTRLTVL.

This sequence joins TRBV5-4 and TRBJ2-7; D uncertain. The CDR3 length is 14 residues. Trimming took off 0 bases at V and 0 bases at J, with 7 bases between the two ends. Germline CDR1 SGHNT, CDR2 YYREEE (reference sequence). CDR3 in amino acids: CASSLDPLSYEQYF. For the CDR3, the DNA is TGTGCCAGCAGCTTGGATCCTCTCTCCTACGAGCAGTACTTC.

The V and J genes are TRBV7-2 and TRBJ1-1; 8 nucleotides align to TRBD1. CDR1 and CDR2 (germline): SGHTA, FQGNSA. The CDR3 length is 15 residues. The trim removed 2 bases at V and 7 bases at J, leaving 9 bases unmatched. CDR3 nucleotides: TGTGCCAGCAGCTTAAGTCCGGGACAGGTTCATGAAGCTTTCTTT. Translated: CASSLSPGQVHEAFF. Full variable domain (remainder filled in from reference TRBV7-2 and TRBJ1-1): GAGVSQSPSNKVTEKGKDVELRCDPISGHTALYWYRQSLGQGLEFLIYFQGNSAPDKSGLPSDRFSAERTGGSVSTLTIQRTQQEDSAVYLCASSLSPGQVHEAFFGQGTRLTVV.

This clone came up a few times. The chain links TRBV5-1 to TRBJ2-1; 12 bases match TRBD2. With V trimmed by 3 bases and J by 7 bases, 11 bases remained unmatched. Germline V gene data show CDR1 as SGHRS and CDR2 as YFSETQ. CDR3 size: 17 residues. The chain's CDR3 is CASSSLPPSGRGNEQFF. CDR3 nucleotides: TGCGCCAGCAGCTCCCTCCCGCCTAGCGGGAGGGGGAATGAGCAGTTCTTC.

The chain uses TRBV25-1 and TRBJ2-1; no clear D. Germline CDR1 is MGHDK and CDR2 is SYGVNS. Trimming took 3 bases from V and 3 from J, leaving 15 bases between them. The CDR3 has 16 amino acids. The CDR3: CASSEGRRRFYNEQFF. For the CDR3, the DNA is TGTGCCAGCAGTGAGGGTAGGCGGCGCTTCTACAATGAGCAGTTCTTC.

CDR3 residues: CASSTDRVSDEQYF. As DNA, the CDR3 is TGTGCCAGCAGTACCGACAGGGTAAGCGACGAGCAGTACTTC. The chain is built from TRBV5-4 and TRBJ2-7; 7 nucleotides match TRBD1. This CDR3 is 14 amino acids long. Unmatched junction bases numbered 10, after V lost 5 bases and J lost 5 bases. Per the germline V gene, CDR1 is SGHNT and CDR2 is YYREEE (reference sequence). Variable domain in full (rest from reference TRBV5-4 and TRBJ2-7): ETGVTQSPTHLIKTRGQQVTLRCSSQSGHNTVSWYQQALGQGPQFIFQYYREEENGRGNFPPRFSGLQFPNYSSELNVNALELDDSALYLCASSTDRVSDEQYFGPGTRLTVT.

The rearrangement links TRBV5-1 to TRBJ2-3; 9 bases fit TRBD2. The CDR3 loop spans 16 amino acids. The junction had 2 bases not matched to a gene; V was cut back by 0 bases and J by 0 bases. Germline V gives CDR1 SGHRS, CDR2 YFSETQ. The CDR3 loop is CASSLALAGSTDTQYF. CDR3 bases: TGCGCCAGCAGCTTGGCGCTAGCGGGGAGCACAGATACGCAGTATTTT.

The V and J genes are TRBV6-5 and TRBJ1-4; D remains ambiguous. From germline, CDR1 is MNHEY and CDR2 SVGAGI. The CDR3 is made up of 14 amino acids. Trimming removed 6 bases from V and 7 bases from J, with 15 bases in between. CDR3 sequence reads: CASSQVGRTEKLFF. The CDR3 bases are TGTGCCAGCAGCCAGGTGGGGAGGACTGAAAAACTGTTTTTT.

The rearrangement uses TRBV6-4 and TRBJ2-7; D is possibly TRBD1 (6 bases). The CDR3 runs to 16 residues. The germline V gene has CDR1 MRHNA and CDR2 SNTAGT. The V end was cut by 2 bases, the J end by 1 base, with 15 bases between. Here the CDR3 reads CASSDPDRSPSYEQYF. The CDR3 nucleotides are TGTGCCAGCAGTGACCCCGACAGGTCCCCTTCCTACGAGCAGTACTTC.